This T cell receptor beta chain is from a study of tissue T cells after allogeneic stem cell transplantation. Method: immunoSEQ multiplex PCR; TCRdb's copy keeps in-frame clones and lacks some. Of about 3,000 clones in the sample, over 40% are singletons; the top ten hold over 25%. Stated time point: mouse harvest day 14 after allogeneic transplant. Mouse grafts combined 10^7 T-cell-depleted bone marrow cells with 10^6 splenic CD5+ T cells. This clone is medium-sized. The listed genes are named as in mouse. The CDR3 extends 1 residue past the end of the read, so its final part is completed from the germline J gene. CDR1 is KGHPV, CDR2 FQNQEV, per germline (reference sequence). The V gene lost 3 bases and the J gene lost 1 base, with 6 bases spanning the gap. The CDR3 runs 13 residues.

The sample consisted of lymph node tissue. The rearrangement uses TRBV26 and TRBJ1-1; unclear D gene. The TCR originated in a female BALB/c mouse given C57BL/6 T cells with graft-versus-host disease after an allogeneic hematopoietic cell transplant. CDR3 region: CASSLRVNTEVFF. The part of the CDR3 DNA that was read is TGTGCCAGCAGTCTAAGGGTAAACACAGAAGTCTTC.